This T cell receptor (beta chain) was sequenced for a study of cytomegalovirus exposure and HLA in healthy donors. The overall study: Samples from HLA-typed donors yielded 65 million to 90 million unique TCRs in an early data release.

The J segment lost 6 bases and the V segment lost 8 bases, leaving 11 bases of the junction unmatched. Germline loops: CDR1 MNHEY, CDR2 SMNVEV (reference sequence). This CDR3 contains 15 residues. The PCR made use of 60 Vbeta and 13 Jbeta primers. TCRdb keeps only in-frame clones here, not all; method: immunoSEQ multiplex PCR. This sample carries about 160,000 clones, around nine tenths of them seen once, and the ten largest clones take 0.8% to 1%. The sample consisted of PBMCs. This clonotype was obtained from a woman in her 30s in good health and CMV-seronegative. V usage is TRBV27 and J usage is TRBJ2-7; 12 bases are a match to TRBD2. CDR3 in DNA: TGTGCCAGCGGCAAGACGAGACTAGCGGGAGTCGAGCAGTACTTC. Translation: CASGKTRLAGVEQYF.